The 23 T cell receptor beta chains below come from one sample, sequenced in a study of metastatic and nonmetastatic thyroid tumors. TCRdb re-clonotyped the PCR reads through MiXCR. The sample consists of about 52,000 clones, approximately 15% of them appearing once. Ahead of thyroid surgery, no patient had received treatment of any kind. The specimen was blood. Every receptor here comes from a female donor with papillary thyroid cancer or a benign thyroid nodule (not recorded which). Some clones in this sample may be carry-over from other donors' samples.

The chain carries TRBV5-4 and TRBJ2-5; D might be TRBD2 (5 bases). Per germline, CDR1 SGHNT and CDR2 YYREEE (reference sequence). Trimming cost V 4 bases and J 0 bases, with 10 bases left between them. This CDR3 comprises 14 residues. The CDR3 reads CASSKAVDQETQYF. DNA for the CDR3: TGTGCCAGCAGCAAAGCGGTGGACCAAGAGACCCAGTACTTC.

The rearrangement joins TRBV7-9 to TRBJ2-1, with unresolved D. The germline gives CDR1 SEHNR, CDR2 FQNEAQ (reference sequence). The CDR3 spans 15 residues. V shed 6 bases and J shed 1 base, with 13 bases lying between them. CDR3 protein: CASSSEVASYNEQFF. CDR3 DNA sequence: TGTGCCAGCAGTAGTGAGGTGGCGTCCTACAATGAGCAGTTCTTC.

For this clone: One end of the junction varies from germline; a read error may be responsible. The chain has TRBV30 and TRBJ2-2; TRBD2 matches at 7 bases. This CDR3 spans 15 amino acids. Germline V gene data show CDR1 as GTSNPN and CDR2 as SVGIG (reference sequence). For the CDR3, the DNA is TGTGCCTTGAGTCGCCTAGCGGCTAACACCGGGGAGCTGTTTTTT. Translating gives CALSRLAANTGELFF.

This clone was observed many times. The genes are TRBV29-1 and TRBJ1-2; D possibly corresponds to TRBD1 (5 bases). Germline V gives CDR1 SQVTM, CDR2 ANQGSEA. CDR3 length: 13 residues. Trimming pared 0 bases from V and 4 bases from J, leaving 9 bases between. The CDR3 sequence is CSVEETEGYGYTF. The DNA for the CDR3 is TGCAGCGTTGAAGAGACAGAGGGCTATGGCTACACCTTC. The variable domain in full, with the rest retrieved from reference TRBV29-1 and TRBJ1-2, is SAVISQKPSRDICQRGTSLTIQCQVDSQVTMMFWYRQQPGQSLTLIATANQGSEATYESGFVIDKFPISRPNLTFSTLTVSNMSPEDSSIYLCSVEETEGYGYTFGSGTRLTVV.

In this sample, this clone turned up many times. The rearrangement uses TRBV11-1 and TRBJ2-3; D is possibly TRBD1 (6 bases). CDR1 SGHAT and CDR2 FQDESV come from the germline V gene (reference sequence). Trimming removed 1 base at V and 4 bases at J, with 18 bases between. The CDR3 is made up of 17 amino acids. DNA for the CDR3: TGTGCCAGCAGCTTAGGGCCCGGGACACCGGCACCAGATACGCAGTATTTT. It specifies CASSLGPGTPAPDTQYF. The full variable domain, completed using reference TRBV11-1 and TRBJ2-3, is EAEVAQSPRYKITEKSQAVAFWCDPISGHATLYWYRQILGQGPELLVQFQDESVVDDSQLPKDRFSAERLKGVDSTLKIQPAELGDSAMYLCASSLGPGTPAPDTQYFGPGTRLTVL.

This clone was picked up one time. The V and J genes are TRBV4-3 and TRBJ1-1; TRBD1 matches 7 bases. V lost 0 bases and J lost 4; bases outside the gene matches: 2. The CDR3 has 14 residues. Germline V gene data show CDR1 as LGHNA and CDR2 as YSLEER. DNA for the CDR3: TGCGCCAGCAGCCAAGATCACAGGGGCACTGAAGCTTTCTTT. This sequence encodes CASSQDHRGTEAFF.

The CDR3 DNA sequence: TGCAGTGCTAGAGATCGGCGTCGGAGCACAGATACGCAGTATTTT. Amino acid sequence: CSARDRRRSTDTQYF. The V and J genes are TRBV20-1 and TRBJ2-3; D unclear. The V and J ends lost 0 bases and 0 bases respectively, with 10 bases between them. Germline CDR1 is DFQATT and CDR2 is SNEGSKA (reference sequence). The CDR3 contains 15 residues.

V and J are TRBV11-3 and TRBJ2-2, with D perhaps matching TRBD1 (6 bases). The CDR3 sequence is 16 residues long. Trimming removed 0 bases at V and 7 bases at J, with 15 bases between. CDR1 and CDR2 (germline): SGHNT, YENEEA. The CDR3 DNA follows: TGTGCCAGCAGCTTAGATTCCTGGAGCAGGGGCGGGGAGCTGTTTTTT. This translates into CASSLDSWSRGGELFF.

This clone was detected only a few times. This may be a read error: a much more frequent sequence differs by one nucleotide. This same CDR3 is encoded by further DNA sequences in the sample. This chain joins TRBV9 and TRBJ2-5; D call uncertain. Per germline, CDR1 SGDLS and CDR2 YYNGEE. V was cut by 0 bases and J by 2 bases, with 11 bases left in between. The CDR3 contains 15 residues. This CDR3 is CASSVGPGGQETQYF. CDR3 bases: TGTGCCAGCAGCGTAGGCCCAGGCGGTCAAGAGACCCAGTACTTC.

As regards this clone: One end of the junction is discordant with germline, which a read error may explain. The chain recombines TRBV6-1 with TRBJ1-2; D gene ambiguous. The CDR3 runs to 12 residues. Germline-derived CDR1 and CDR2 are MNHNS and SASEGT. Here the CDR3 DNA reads TGTGCCAGCAGCGAGGCGGCCTATGGCTACACATTC. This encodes CASSEAAYGYTF.

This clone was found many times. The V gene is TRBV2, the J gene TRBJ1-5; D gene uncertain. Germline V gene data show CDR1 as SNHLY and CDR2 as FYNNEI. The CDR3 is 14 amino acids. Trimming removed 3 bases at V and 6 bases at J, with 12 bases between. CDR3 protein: CASSDLGRSQPQHF. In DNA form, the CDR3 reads TGTGCCAGCAGTGATTTAGGCAGGAGTCAGCCCCAGCATTTT.

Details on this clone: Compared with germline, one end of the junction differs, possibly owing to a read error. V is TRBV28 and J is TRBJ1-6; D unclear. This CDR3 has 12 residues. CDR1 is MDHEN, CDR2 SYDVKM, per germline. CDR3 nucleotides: TGTGCCAGCAGAATAGTTTGGTCACCCCTCTACTTT. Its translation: CASRIVWSPLYF.

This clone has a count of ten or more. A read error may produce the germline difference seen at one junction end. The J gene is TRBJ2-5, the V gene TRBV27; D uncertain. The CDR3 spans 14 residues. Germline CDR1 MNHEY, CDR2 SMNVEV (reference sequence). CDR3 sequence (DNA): TGTGCCAGCAGTTATCGACGTACCCAAGACACCCAGTACTTC. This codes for CASSYRRTQDTQYF.

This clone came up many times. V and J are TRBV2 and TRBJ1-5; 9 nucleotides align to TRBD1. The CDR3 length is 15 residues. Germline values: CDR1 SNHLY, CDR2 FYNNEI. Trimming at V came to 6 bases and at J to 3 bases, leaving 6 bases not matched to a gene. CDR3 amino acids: CASRPGQGYNQPQHF. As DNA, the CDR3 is TGTGCCAGCAGGCCGGGACAGGGTTACAATCAGCCCCAGCATTTT.

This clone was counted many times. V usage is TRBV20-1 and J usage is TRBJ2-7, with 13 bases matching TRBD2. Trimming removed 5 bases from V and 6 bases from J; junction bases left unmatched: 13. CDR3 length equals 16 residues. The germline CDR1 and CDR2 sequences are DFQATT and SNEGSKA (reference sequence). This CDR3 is CSAPPRTSGRMSEQYF. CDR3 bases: TGCAGTGCTCCACCCCGGACTAGCGGGAGAATGAGCGAGCAGTACTTC.

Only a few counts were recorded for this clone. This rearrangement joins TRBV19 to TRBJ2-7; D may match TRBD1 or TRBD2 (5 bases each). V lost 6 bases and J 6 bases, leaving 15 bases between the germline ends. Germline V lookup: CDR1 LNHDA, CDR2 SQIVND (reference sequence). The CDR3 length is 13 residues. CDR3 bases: TGTGCCAGTAGCCCGGGACCGCGCGCCGAGCAGTACTTC. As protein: CASSPGPRAEQYF.

CDR3 in DNA: TGTGCCAGCAGCTTGGCCCCGACTGCAGATACGCAGTATTTT. Its translation is CASSLAPTADTQYF. The rearrangement uses TRBV5-4 and TRBJ2-3; no firm D call. The V gene lost 0 bases and the J gene lost 4 bases, with 9 bases spanning the gap. Germline lookup yields CDR1 SGHNT and CDR2 YYREEE (reference sequence). The CDR3 runs 14 residues.

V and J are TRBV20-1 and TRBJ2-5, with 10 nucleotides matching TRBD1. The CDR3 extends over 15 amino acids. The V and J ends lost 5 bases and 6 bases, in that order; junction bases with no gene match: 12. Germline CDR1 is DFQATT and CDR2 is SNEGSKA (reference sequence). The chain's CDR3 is CSAQDRDRGVKTQYF. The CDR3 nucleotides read TGCAGTGCTCAAGACCGGGACAGGGGAGTGAAGACCCAGTACTTC.

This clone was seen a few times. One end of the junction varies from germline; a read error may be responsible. CDR3: CAISHLYRGLAGYNEQFF. The CDR3 DNA follows: TGTGCCATCAGTCATCTTTACAGGGGGCTCGCCGGCTACAATGAGCAGTTCTTC. V gene TRBV6-2 or TRBV6-3 combines with J gene TRBJ2-1, with 9 bases identical to TRBD1. CDR1 is MNHEY, CDR2 SVGEGT, per germline. The CDR3 totals 18 residues.

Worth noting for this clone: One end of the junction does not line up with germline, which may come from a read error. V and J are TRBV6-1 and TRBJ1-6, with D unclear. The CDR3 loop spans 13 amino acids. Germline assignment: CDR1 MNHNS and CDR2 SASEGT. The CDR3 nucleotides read TGTGCCACCGAGGACTCTTCTAATTCACTCCTCCACTTT. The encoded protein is CATEDSSNSLLHF.

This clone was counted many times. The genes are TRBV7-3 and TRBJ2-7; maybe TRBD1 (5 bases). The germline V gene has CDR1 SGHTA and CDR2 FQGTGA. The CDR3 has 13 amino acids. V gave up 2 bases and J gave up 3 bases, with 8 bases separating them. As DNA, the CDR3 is TGTGCCAGCAGCTTATTCCAGGGCTACGAGCAGTACTTC. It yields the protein CASSLFQGYEQYF.

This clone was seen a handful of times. The CDR3 sequence is CARGKGTNTEAFF. CDR3 bases: TGTGCCAGAGGTAAAGGGACAAACACTGAAGCTTTCTTT. This rearrangement joins TRBV2 to TRBJ1-1; D may be TRBD1 (6 bases). Germline V gives CDR1 SNHLY, CDR2 FYNNEI. This CDR3 has 13 residues. Trimming pared 9 bases from V and 2 bases from J, leaving 13 bases between. Complete variable domain (other parts from reference TRBV2 and TRBJ1-1): EPEVTQTPSHQVTQMGQEVILRCVPISNHLYFYWYRQILGQKVEFLVSFYNNEISEKSEIFDDQFSVERPDGSNFTLKIRSTKLEDSAMYFCARGKGTNTEAFFGQGTRLTVV.

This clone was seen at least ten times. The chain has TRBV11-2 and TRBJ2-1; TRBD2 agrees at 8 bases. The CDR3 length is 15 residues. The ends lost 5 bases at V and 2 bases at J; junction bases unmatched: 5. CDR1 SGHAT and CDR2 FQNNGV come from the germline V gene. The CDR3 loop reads CASSQTSGTYNEQFF. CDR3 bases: TGTGCCAGCAGCCAAACTAGCGGAACCTACAATGAGCAGTTCTTC.